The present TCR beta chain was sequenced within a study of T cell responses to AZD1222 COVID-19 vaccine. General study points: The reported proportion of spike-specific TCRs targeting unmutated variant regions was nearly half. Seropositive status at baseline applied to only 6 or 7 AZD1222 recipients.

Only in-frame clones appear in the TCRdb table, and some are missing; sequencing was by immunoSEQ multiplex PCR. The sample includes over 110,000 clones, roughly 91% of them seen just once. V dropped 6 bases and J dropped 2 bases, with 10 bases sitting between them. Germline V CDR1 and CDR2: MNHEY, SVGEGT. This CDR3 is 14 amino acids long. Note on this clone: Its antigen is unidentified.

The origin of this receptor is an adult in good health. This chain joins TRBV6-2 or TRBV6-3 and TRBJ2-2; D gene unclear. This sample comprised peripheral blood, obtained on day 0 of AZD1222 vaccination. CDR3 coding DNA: TGTGCCAGCAGCTCTCTATTCAACACCGGGGAGCTGTTTTTT. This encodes CASSSLFNTGELFF.